Listed here are 24 T cell receptor beta chains from one sample, sequenced in a study of T cells expressing NK-cell markers. Reanalyzing the 5' RACE reads, TCRdb keeps one entry per CDR3 protein, without DNA. The table lists around 14,000 distinct CDR3 sequences, with around 60% in the top ten. Sample: blood T cells: a sorted CD56 or NKG2C T cell subset, CD4+ or CD8+ T cells, or bulk PBMC T cells (not recorded which). The source of these receptors is a man aged 18 to 69 in good health.

The V gene is TRBV20-1, the J gene TRBJ2-1; TCRdb's assignment of TRBD2 cannot be checked, as there is no DNA. The CDR3 sequence is 14 residues long. Germline assignment: CDR1 DFQATT and CDR2 SNEGSKA (reference sequence). CDR3 protein: CSAPGLGLDNEQFF.

The rearrangement uses TRBV7-9 and TRBJ2-3; absent DNA, TCRdb's TRBD1 call cannot be checked. The CDR3 contains 17 residues. Germline V gene sequence: CDR1 SEHNR, CDR2 FQNEAQ (reference sequence). This chain's CDR3 is CASSLGFPGPSTDTQYF.

The rearrangement uses TRBV28 and TRBJ2-7; TCRdb's D call, TRBD2, is unchecked because there is no DNA. The CDR3 has 16 amino acids. Germline lookup yields CDR1 MDHEN and CDR2 SYDVKM. CDR3 residues: CASSLSGGRGSYEQYF.

The chain recombines TRBV7-8 with TRBJ2-1; the TCRdb call, TRBD2, lacks DNA for checking. Germline CDR1 is SGHVS and CDR2 is FQNEAQ. The CDR3 is made up of 18 amino acids. The CDR3 here is CASSLVRTSGGAYNEQFF.

This sequence joins TRBV4-2 and TRBJ2-5; with no DNA, the TCRdb D assignment of TRBD1 cannot be verified. Germline V CDR1 and CDR2: LGHNA, YNFKEQ. The CDR3 runs 15 residues. The CDR3 sequence: CASSQGAGSWETQYF.

V and J are TRBV20-1 and TRBJ2-1; TCRdb's D call, TRBD1, is unchecked because there is no DNA. CDR3 size: 15 residues. The germline V gene has CDR1 DFQATT and CDR2 SNEGSKA (reference sequence). This CDR3 reads CSARNNRRRMNEQFF.

This chain joins TRBV14 and TRBJ2-5; TCRdb gives TRBD1 as the D gene, but with no DNA this cannot be confirmed. Germline assignment: CDR1 SGHDN and CDR2 FVKESK. The CDR3 is 19 residues long. CDR3 region: CASSQDKSGTGTIQETQYF.

V and J are TRBV6-1 and TRBJ1-4. Germline-derived CDR1 and CDR2 are MNHNS and SASEGT. The CDR3 length is 14 residues. CDR3 in amino acids: CASSLPNVDEKLFF.

This sequence joins TRBV3-1 and TRBJ1-6; TCRdb's D call, TRBD1, is unchecked because there is no DNA. Germline CDR1 is LGHDT and CDR2 is YNNKEL (reference sequence). CDR3 length: 15 residues. The CDR3 loop reads CASSARQGDNSPLHF.

The chain joins TRBV20-1 to TRBJ1-5; TCRdb picks TRBD1, but there is no DNA to check that call. This CDR3 comprises 13 residues. Germline values: CDR1 DFQATT, CDR2 SNEGSKA (reference sequence). The CDR3 spells CSARDSLSQPQHF.

The chain carries TRBV7-2 and TRBJ2-5; TCRdb's D gene call, TRBD1, goes unchecked for lack of DNA. Germline CDR1 SGHTA, CDR2 FQGNSA. The CDR3 length is 13 residues. CDR3 amino acids: CASSLGVQGTQYF.

The CDR3 spells CASSSTGGEQFF. The chain joins TRBV7-2 to TRBJ2-1. CDR1 and CDR2 (germline): SGHTA, FQGNSA. CDR3 length equals 12 residues.

This chain connects TRBV10-3 to TRBJ2-3; TCRdb's assignment of TRBD1 cannot be checked, as there is no DNA. The CDR3 is 15 residues long. Germline CDR1 ENHRY, CDR2 SYGVKD. This CDR3 reads CAISGPRGSTDTQYF.

The chain employs TRBV7-6 and TRBJ2-7. Germline V CDR1 and CDR2: SGHVS, FNYEAQ. This CDR3 contains 14 residues. This chain's CDR3 is CASSPRVSSYEQYF.

This rearrangement joins TRBV27 to TRBJ2-3; TCRdb selects TRBD2, and the lack of DNA leaves this call unchecked. CDR1 is MNHEY and CDR2 is SMNVEV in the germline V gene (reference sequence). The CDR3 loop spans 17 amino acids. The CDR3 region is CASSLSASGARTDTQYF.

The chain couples TRBV18 to TRBJ2-7; the D call from TCRdb, TRBD1, cannot be confirmed without DNA. Germline V gene data show CDR1 as KGHSH and CDR2 as LQKENI. The CDR3 sequence is 16 residues long. The chain's CDR3 is CASSRGQGTSRYEQYF.

The gene calls are TRBV20-1 and TRBJ2-2; with no DNA, the TCRdb D assignment of TRBD2 cannot be verified. Germline V gene lookup returns CDR1 DFQATT and CDR2 SNEGSKA (reference sequence). The CDR3 consists of 16 residues. The CDR3 is CSARDQEGVNTGELFF.

The chain couples TRBV19 to TRBJ1-5; TCRdb's D gene call, TRBD1, goes unchecked for lack of DNA. The CDR3 spans 16 residues. Per germline, CDR1 LNHDA and CDR2 SQIVND (reference sequence). The CDR3 sequence is CATLTSGTGSNQPQHF.

The rearrangement links TRBV7-9 to TRBJ2-7. CDR1 SEHNR and CDR2 FQNEAQ come from the germline V gene (reference sequence). CDR3 length: 12 residues. This CDR3 reads CASSFRSDEQYF. The whole variable domain, filled in from reference TRBV7-9 and TRBJ2-7, reads DTGVSQNPRHKITKRGQNVTFRCDPISEHNRLYWYRQTLGQGPEFLTYFQNEAQLEKSRLLSDRFSAERPKGSFSTLEIQRTEQGDSAMYLCASSFRSDEQYFGPGTRLTVT.

The chain carries TRBV12-3 or TRBV12-4 and TRBJ2-1; absent DNA, TCRdb's TRBD2 call cannot be checked. The CDR3 is 15 amino acids. The CDR3 sequence is CASSPSRSPYNEQFF.

The chain links TRBV5-1 to TRBJ2-1; TCRdb indicates TRBD2, and absent DNA this call remains unverified. The CDR3 length is 15 residues. CDR1 and CDR2 (germline): SGHRS, YFSETQ. CDR3 in amino acids: CASSLGPGLDNEQFF.

This CDR3 reads CASSSQNQETQYF. This chain links TRBV5-6 with TRBJ2-5. CDR1 SGHDT and CDR2 YYEEEE come from the germline V gene. This CDR3 contains 13 residues.

The chain couples TRBV20-1 to TRBJ2-6; TCRdb calls TRBD1, which cannot be checked without DNA. The germline CDR1 and CDR2 sequences are DFQATT and SNEGSKA (reference sequence). The CDR3 has 15 residues. The CDR3 region is CSAQDRRAGANVLTF.

This chain uses TRBV5-6 with TRBJ1-1. The V gene's germline CDR1 is SGHDT and CDR2 YYEEEE. The CDR3 runs 13 residues. Here the CDR3 reads CASSLYGSTEAFF.